These T cell receptor beta chains were read from a single sample in a study of a mutant IDH1 vaccine in newly diagnosed glioma. This table comes from immunoSEQ multiplex PCR, and its TCRdb copy is limited to in-frame clones, with some not included. The profile shows about 64,000 clones, about 85% of them singletons. These receptors are not linked to any known antigen. This specimen consisted of PBMCs, obtained from a glioma patient whose treatment included an IDH1 peptide vaccine. The receptors were sampled from a man younger than 45 with glioma. The CDR3 runs from the conserved cysteine through the conserved F or W. A D gene is named only where the DNA matches it firmly. Where a row states a size, it is once, few, many or the class of an expanded clone; other rows omit it.

CASSLRSKGNIQYF	TGCGCCAGCAGCCTGAGGTCCAAAGGAAACATTCAGTACTTC	14	TRBJ2-4	NA	once	TRBV5-1
CASSHWTGTDTQYF	TGCGCCAGCAGCCATTGGACGGGCACAGATACGCAGTATTTT	14	TRBJ2-3	NA	NA	TRBV4-1
CASSQDRAGGPYEQFF	TGCGCCAGCAGCCAAGATCGGGCGGGGGGGCCCTATGAGCAGTTCTTC	16	TRBJ2-1	TRBD2	NA	TRBV4-1
CASTHWGRWDRSSGNTIYF	TGTGCCAGCACTCATTGGGGGAGGTGGGACAGGAGCTCTGGAAACACCATATATTTT	19	TRBJ1-3	TRBD1	NA	TRBV5-6
CASSLDGWTPLHF	TGTGCCAGCAGCTTGGATGGGTGGACACCCCTCCACTTT	13	TRBJ1-6	NA	NA	TRBV5-8
CASSSRTYTVNSPLHF	TGTGCCAGTAGTTCTCGGACTTATACGGTTAATTCACCCCTCCACTTT	16	TRBJ1-6	NA	NA	TRBV19
CASSPRIAGFTDTQYF	TGTGCCAGCAGCCCCCGGATAGCGGGGTTCACAGATACGCAGTATTTT	16	TRBJ2-3	TRBD2	NA	TRBV4-2
CASTSLGDSSGNTIYF	TGTGCCAGCACTTCACTCGGGGACAGCTCTGGAAACACCATATATTTT	16	TRBJ1-3	TRBD1	NA	TRBV28
CASSTQGEQYF	TGTGCCAGTAGTACACAGGGGGAGCAGTACTTC	11	TRBJ2-7	TRBD1	NA	TRBV19
CATSRATGPYGYTF	TGTGCCACCAGCAGGGCGACAGGACCCTATGGCTACACCTTC	14	TRBJ1-2	NA	once	TRBV15
CASSPSRSESSGNTIYF	TGTGCCAGCTCACCAAGCCGGAGCGAGAGCTCTGGAAACACCATATATTTT	17	TRBJ1-3	NA	NA	TRBV18
CASSRTGGGSPLHF	TGTGCCAGCAGTCGGACAGGTGGTGGATCACCCCTCCACTTT	14	TRBJ1-6	TRBD1	once	TRBV6-6
CATHNPVNTEAFF	TGTGCCACCCATAATCCCGTGAACACTGAAGCTTTCTTT	13	TRBJ1-1	NA	NA	TRBV19
CASSPSGGDWGTDTQYF	TGTGCCAGCAGTCCTAGCGGGGGGGATTGGGGCACAGATACGCAGTATTTT	17	TRBJ2-3	TRBD2	NA	TRBV9
CARSAGWCTYEQYF	TGTGCCAGAAGCGCAGGATGGTGCACCTACGAGCAGTACTTC	14	TRBJ2-7	NA	NA	TRBV5-3
CASSNTEYSNQPQHF	TGTGCCAGCAGCAATACAGAGTATAGCAATCAGCCCCAGCATTTT	15	TRBJ1-5	NA	NA	TRBV28
CASSYFQAYKETQYF	TGTGCCAGCAGTTATTTTCAGGCTTACAAAGAGACCCAGTACTTC	15	TRBJ2-5	NA	NA	TRBV6-5